A selection of T cell receptor beta chains follows, all from one sample in a study of blood T cell repertoires in COVID-19. Sequencing was performed with immunoSEQ multiplex PCR; in TCRdb, only in-frame clones are kept and a portion is missing. Here the sample spans about 350,000 clones, approximately 89% being singletons. The sample consisted of peripheral blood. The receptor source for this set is an older woman with COVID-19, enrolled during active disease. Both conserved end residues are part of each CDR3. Each record gives: CDR3 DNA, CDR3 protein, D gene, clone size, V gene, J gene. D genes are given only for firm matches. Clone size is stated in some rows and not others, as once, few, many or a class when expanded.

CDR3nt: TGCGCCAGCAGCCTGGCAGATCGTTCCTATGGCTACACCTTC; CDR3aa: CASSLADRSYGYTF; d_gene: .; abundance: .; v_gene: TRBV5-1; j_gene: TRBJ1-2
CDR3nt: TGTGCCAGCAGCTTGTCAGGGGCTGAAGCTTTCTTT; CDR3aa: CASSLSGAEAFF; d_gene: .; abundance: .; v_gene: TRBV5-4; j_gene: TRBJ1-1
CDR3nt: TGTGCCAGCAGCGTCACGAGTACGGATACGCAGTATTTT; CDR3aa: CASSVTSTDTQYF; d_gene: .; abundance: .; v_gene: TRBV9; j_gene: TRBJ2-3
CDR3nt: TGTGCCAGCAGTCGACAGGTAGACACTGAAGCTTTCTTT; CDR3aa: CASSRQVDTEAFF; d_gene: .; abundance: .; v_gene: TRBV2; j_gene: TRBJ1-1
CDR3nt: TGTGCCAGCAGCCAAGTCAGCGGGGGGAGCTCCTACGAGCAGTACTTC; CDR3aa: CASSQVSGGSSYEQYF; d_gene: TRBD2; abundance: .; v_gene: TRBV3-1/TRBV3-2; j_gene: TRBJ2-7
CDR3nt: TGTGCCACCAGCAGAGTTGGGGGGGCTGGCAATCAGCCCCAGCATTTT; CDR3aa: CATSRVGGAGNQPQHF; d_gene: .; abundance: .; v_gene: TRBV15; j_gene: TRBJ1-5
CDR3nt: TGTGCCAGCAGTGTATCCCCCGAAAAACTGTTTTTT; CDR3aa: CASSVSPEKLFF; d_gene: .; abundance: few; v_gene: TRBV2; j_gene: TRBJ1-4
CDR3nt: TGTGCCAGCACCGGAATTCTTGACAGGGCGGCCAAAAACATTCAGTACTTC; CDR3aa: CASTGILDRAAKNIQYF; d_gene: TRBD1; abundance: .; v_gene: TRBV2; j_gene: TRBJ2-4
CDR3nt: TGTGCCTGGAGTAGACTACTCCGAGGCTACACCTTC; CDR3aa: CAWSRLLRGYTF; d_gene: .; abundance: .; v_gene: TRBV30; j_gene: TRBJ1-2
CDR3nt: TGCGCCAGCAGGCTCGATGGGGCAGGGCGGACTGAAGCTTTCTTT; CDR3aa: CASRLDGAGRTEAFF; d_gene: .; abundance: .; v_gene: TRBV5-1; j_gene: TRBJ1-1
CDR3nt: TGTGCCAGCATCTCCCCTACCCCCACTATGAACACTGAAGCTTTCTTT; CDR3aa: CASISPTPTMNTEAFF; d_gene: .; abundance: .; v_gene: TRBV28; j_gene: TRBJ1-1
CDR3nt: TGTGCCAGCAGCCCCCGACTAGCCGAGAACACAGATACGCAGTATTTT; CDR3aa: CASSPRLAENTDTQYF; d_gene: TRBD2; abundance: .; v_gene: TRBV11-3; j_gene: TRBJ2-3
CDR3nt: TGTGCCAGCAGCTCAACCCCATCGGTAGATACGCAGTATTTT; CDR3aa: CASSSTPSVDTQYF; d_gene: .; abundance: .; v_gene: TRBV7-8; j_gene: TRBJ2-3
CDR3nt: TGTGCCAGCAGCTGGGGAGGAATCACCGGGGAGCTGTTTTTT; CDR3aa: CASSWGGITGELFF; d_gene: .; abundance: .; v_gene: TRBV7-2; j_gene: TRBJ2-2
CDR3nt: TGTGCCAGCAGTACTACCGGGACAGGGTCCCGGCCCCAGCATTTT; CDR3aa: CASSTTGTGSRPQHF; d_gene: TRBD1; abundance: .; v_gene: TRBV6-5; j_gene: TRBJ1-5
CDR3nt: TGTGCCAGTATGTTATTTCAGGACGAGCAGTACTTC; CDR3aa: CASMLFQDEQYF; d_gene: .; abundance: .; v_gene: TRBV19; j_gene: TRBJ2-7
CDR3nt: TGTGCCAGCAGCTTAGCGAGGGACCCGGGGAGGGATCAGCCCCAGCATTTT; CDR3aa: CASSLARDPGRDQPQHF; d_gene: .; abundance: .; v_gene: TRBV7-6; j_gene: TRBJ1-5
CDR3nt: TGTGCTAGCAGCTTAGTCCGGAGCTCCTACAATGAGCAGTTCTTC; CDR3aa: CASSLVRSSYNEQFF; d_gene: .; abundance: .; v_gene: TRBV7-7; j_gene: TRBJ2-1
CDR3nt: TGTGCCAGCAGGCGGAGGTACTATGGCTACACCTTC; CDR3aa: CASRRRYYGYTF; d_gene: .; abundance: .; v_gene: TRBV2; j_gene: TRBJ1-2
CDR3nt: TGTGCCAGCAGCTTCTCCGGGGGGCAAGAGACCCAGTACTTC; CDR3aa: CASSFSGGQETQYF; d_gene: TRBD2; abundance: .; v_gene: TRBV7-2; j_gene: TRBJ2-5
CDR3nt: TGTGCCAGCAGTTTTGAGCAGAACACTGAAGCTTTCTTT; CDR3aa: CASSFEQNTEAFF; d_gene: .; abundance: .; v_gene: TRBV28; j_gene: TRBJ1-1
CDR3nt: TGTGCCAGCAGTTTTTTGGGGACTGACTATGGCTACACCTTC; CDR3aa: CASSFLGTDYGYTF; d_gene: .; abundance: .; v_gene: TRBV28; j_gene: TRBJ1-2